The entry below gives a single TCR beta chain sequence along with its context. This clonotype was seen more than once but under ten times. No antigen is known for it. No base qualities exist here, and no much larger clone lies one base off it. Looking up the germline V gene (reference sequence) yields CDR1 DFQATT and CDR2 SNEGSKA. Inclusive of the bounding cysteine and phenylalanine, the CDR3 is 15 residues long. Of all the DNA, just the CDR3 is kept, 45 bases in frame from base 1. V and J lose 4 bases and 6 bases, and a span of 21 bases separates them. This specimen comes from a study of CD8 T cells in ankylosing spondylitis (dated by TCRdb to about 2017). With regard to the full study: The study profiled T cell receptor beta repertoires in healthy donors and ankylosing spondylitis patients to find disease-linked TCR variants. The whole study cohort included over a hundred healthy donors and about two dozen ankylosing spondylitis patients. Peripheral blood was sampled, and synovial fluid was additionally collected from ankylosing spondylitis patients. Here is what the overall study found, with its caveats: Blood from ankylosing spondylitis patients appeared to be characterized by a TCR beta motif composed of about eight highly homologous amino acid variants. Some motif variants had previously been reported in the synovial fluid and blood of reactive arthritis patients, which suggests shared mechanisms of disease initiation. In peripheral blood, the disease-linked clones were found at relatively low frequencies and had a CD8+ phenotype. The disease-linked clones were reported to be significantly enriched in matched synovial fluid samples from ankylosing spondylitis patients.

Sequenced using an Illumina HiSeq 2500. TCR beta libraries were prepared by quantitative 5'-RACE with molecular barcodes. On the authors' methods: A new computational method, built on a probabilistic model of VDJ rearrangement, was used to identify disease-linked TCR variants. TCRdb ran its own pipeline on the public reads, namely fastp trimming at Q25 and MiXCR clone calling, and kept in-frame beta chains. Each record represents a unique CDR3 protein, reported with the most common genes and DNA among its rows. The V and J calls here are based on TCRdb, not the publication. This sample holds 800,000 to 900,000 distinct CDR3 sequences; over 9.5% were observed only once. The top ten constitute 0.51% of the sample.

Material for sequencing was blood, either unsorted or a sorted T cell fraction (not recorded which). This clonotype originated in a male donor with ankylosing spondylitis. The rearranged chain carries TRBV20-1 and TRBJ1-2; the D gene cannot be named for sure. Here is the DNA: TGCAGTGCTACCGGGCCCAGGTTTCGAGAGGATGGCTACACCTTC. This yields the protein CSATGPRFREDGYTF.